A single TCR beta chain is shown here with its context. Its target is unknown. This CDR3 contains 18 residues. The V and J ends lost 11 bases and 1 base, in that order; junction bases with no gene match: 16. Germline V gene data show CDR1 as MNHEY and CDR2 as SMNVEV (reference sequence). RNA totalling about 0.45 to 1 ug underwent reverse transcription with random hexamers. Amplification of TCR beta CDR3 spanned 54 Vbeta and 13 Jbeta via immunoSEQ multiplex PCR. MiXCR, applied by TCRdb to the immunoSEQ multiplex PCR reads, yields one record per CDR3 protein. The table records about 300,000 distinct CDR3 sequences, 65% to 90% of them present only once. The data were obtained in a study of CD8 T cells in Susac syndrome. TCR beta sequences were obtained from blood CD8+ and CD4+ T cells. Overall study findings and caveats: The relatively small number of individuals in the TCR sequencing and HLA analysis was acknowledged by the study.

The sequenced material came from CD8+ T cells from PBMCs. The TCR comes from a human donor with multiple sclerosis. The chain joins TRBV27 to TRBJ2-3; TRBD2 agrees at 12 bases. Here the CDR3 reads CAAAVGLAGGARTDTQYF. In nucleotides, the CDR3 is TGTGCCGCAGCGGTAGGGCTAGCGGGAGGGGCTCGCACAGATACGCAGTATTTT.